This TCR beta chain emerged from a study of control samples from healthy donors and cancer patients (dated by TCRdb to 2018 to 2020). As to this clone: The antigen this receptor binds is unknown. Qualities for individual bases were not recorded, and no much larger clone is one base off.

The CDR3 holds 14 amino acids from the cysteine to the phenylalanine. Kept here is only the CDR3 DNA, which spans 42 bases and is read in frame from base 1. CDR1 and CDR2, per the germline V gene, are KGHSH and LQKENI. Trimmed from V: 6 bases; trimmed from J: 5 bases; junction bases lacking a gene match: 5. Receptor amplification or capture employed the immunoSEQ multiplex PCR assay. TCRdb's version of the immuneACCESS table is confined to in-frame rearrangements and falls short of the full clone set. An unresolved V gene accounts for under half of the shortfall where checked; the remainder is of unknown origin. For this sample the table gives over 25,000 clones, of which 70% to 90% were detected only once. About 3.6% of the sample is taken by the ten largest.

The V and J segments used are TRBV18 and TRBJ1-5; a stretch of 9 junction bases matches TRBD1. This TCR was sampled from a female donor with melanoma. The sequencing sample was made of formalin-fixed, paraffin-embedded tissue. The CDR3 here reads CASSPDRGYQPQHF. The sequenced DNA is TGTGCCAGCTCCCCGGACAGGGGATATCAGCCCCAGCATTTT.